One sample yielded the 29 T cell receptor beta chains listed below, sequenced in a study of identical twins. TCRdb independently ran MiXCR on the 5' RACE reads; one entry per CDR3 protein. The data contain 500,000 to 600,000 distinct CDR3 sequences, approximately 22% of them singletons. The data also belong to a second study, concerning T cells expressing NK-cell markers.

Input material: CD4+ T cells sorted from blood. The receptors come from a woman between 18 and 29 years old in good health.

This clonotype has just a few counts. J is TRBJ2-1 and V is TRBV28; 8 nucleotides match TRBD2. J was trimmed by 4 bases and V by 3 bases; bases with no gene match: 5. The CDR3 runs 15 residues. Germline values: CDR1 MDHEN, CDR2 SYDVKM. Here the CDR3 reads CASSFIGRGYNEQFF. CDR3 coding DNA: TGTGCCAGCAGTTTTATCGGGAGGGGGTACAATGAGCAGTTCTTC.

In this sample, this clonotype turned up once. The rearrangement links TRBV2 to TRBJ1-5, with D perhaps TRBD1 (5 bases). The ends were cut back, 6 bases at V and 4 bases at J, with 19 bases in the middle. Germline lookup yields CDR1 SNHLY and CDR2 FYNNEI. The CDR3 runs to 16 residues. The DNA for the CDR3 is TGTGCCAGCAGCGTTTTGAGGGGAACGATAAATCAGCCCCAGCATTTT. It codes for CASSVLRGTINQPQHF.

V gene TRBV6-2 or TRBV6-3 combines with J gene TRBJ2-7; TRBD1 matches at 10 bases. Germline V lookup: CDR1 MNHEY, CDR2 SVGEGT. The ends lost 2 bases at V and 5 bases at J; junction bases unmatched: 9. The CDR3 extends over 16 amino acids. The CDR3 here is CASSYDAGTGDNEQYF. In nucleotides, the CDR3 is TGTGCCAGCAGTTACGACGCCGGGACAGGGGACAACGAGCAGTACTTC.

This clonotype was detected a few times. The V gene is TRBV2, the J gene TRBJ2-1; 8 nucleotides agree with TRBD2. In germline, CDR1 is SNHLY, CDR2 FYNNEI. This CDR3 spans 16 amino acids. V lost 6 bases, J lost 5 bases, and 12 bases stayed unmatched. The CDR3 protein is CASRTLWRGVHNEQFF. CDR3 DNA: TGTGCCAGCAGAACCCTTTGGCGGGGGGTCCACAATGAGCAGTTCTTC.

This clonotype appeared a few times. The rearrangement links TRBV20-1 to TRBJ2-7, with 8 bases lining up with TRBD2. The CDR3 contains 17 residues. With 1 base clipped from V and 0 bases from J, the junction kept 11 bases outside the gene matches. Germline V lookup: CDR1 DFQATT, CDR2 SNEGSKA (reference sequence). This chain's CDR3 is CSARALTSGLSSYEQYF. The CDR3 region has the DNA TGCAGTGCTAGAGCCTTAACTAGCGGCCTTAGCTCCTACGAGCAGTACTTC.

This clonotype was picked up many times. The chain's CDR3 is CASSLTSGNEQFF. Written as DNA, the CDR3 is TGTGCCAGCTCTCTCACTAGCGGCAATGAGCAGTTCTTC. The chain carries TRBV18 and TRBJ2-1, with 8 bases that match TRBD2. V lost 6 bases and J lost 6; bases outside the gene matches: 4. The CDR3 totals 13 residues. Germline-derived CDR1 and CDR2 are KGHSH and LQKENI.

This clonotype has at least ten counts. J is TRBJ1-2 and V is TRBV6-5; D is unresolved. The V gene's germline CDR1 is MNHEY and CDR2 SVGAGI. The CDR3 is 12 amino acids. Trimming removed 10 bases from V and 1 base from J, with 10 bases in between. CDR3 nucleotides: TGTGCCATCTACACAGTTAACTATGGCTACACCTTC. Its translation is CAIYTVNYGYTF.

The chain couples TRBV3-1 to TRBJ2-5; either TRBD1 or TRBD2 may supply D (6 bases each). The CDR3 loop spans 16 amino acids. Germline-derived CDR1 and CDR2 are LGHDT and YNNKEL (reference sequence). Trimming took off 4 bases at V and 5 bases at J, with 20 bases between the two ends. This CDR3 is CASSLRPGGAGETQYF. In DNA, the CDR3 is TGTGCCAGCAGCCTCAGGCCCGGGGGCGCCGGGGAGACCCAGTACTTC.

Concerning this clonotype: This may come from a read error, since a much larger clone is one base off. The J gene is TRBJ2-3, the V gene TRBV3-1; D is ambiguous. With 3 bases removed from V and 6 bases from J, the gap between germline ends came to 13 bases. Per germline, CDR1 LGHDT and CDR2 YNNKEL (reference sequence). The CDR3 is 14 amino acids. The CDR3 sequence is CASSQIPQADTQYF. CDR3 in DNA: TGTGCCAGCAGCCAGATCCCCCAAGCGGATACGCAGTATTTT.

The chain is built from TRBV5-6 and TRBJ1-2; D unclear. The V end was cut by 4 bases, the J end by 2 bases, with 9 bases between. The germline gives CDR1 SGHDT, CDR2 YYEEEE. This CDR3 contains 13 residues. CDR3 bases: TGTGCCAGCAGCATAGTAAACAACTATGGCTACACCTTC. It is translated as CASSIVNNYGYTF. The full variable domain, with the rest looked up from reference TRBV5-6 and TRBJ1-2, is DAGVTQSPTHLIKTRGQQVTLRCSPKSGHDTVSWYQQALGQGPQFIFQYYEEEERQRGNFPDRFSGHQFPNYSSELNVNALLLGDSALYLCASSIVNNYGYTFGSGTRLTVV.

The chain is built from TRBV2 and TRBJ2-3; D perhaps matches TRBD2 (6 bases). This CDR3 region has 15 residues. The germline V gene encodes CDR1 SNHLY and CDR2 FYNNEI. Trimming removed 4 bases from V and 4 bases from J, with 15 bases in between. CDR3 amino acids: CASSGRGGPADTQYF. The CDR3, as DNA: TGTGCCAGCAGTGGGAGAGGAGGGCCCGCAGATACGCAGTATTTT.

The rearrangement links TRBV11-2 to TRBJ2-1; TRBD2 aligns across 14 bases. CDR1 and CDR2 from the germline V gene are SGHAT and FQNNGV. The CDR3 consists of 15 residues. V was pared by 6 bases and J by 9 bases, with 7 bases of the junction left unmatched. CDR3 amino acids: CASSSTSGGVREQFF. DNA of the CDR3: TGTGCCAGCAGTTCGACTAGCGGGGGGGTTCGTGAGCAGTTCTTC.

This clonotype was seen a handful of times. The CDR3, as DNA: TGCAGTGCTTTCCTAAGATCGGTCAATGAGCAGTTCTTC. Translation gives CSAFLRSVNEQFF. This sequence joins TRBV20-1 and TRBJ2-1; D gene ambiguous. CDR3 length: 13 amino acids. Per germline, CDR1 DFQATT and CDR2 SNEGSKA (reference sequence). Trimming pared 5 bases from V and 6 bases from J, leaving 14 bases between.

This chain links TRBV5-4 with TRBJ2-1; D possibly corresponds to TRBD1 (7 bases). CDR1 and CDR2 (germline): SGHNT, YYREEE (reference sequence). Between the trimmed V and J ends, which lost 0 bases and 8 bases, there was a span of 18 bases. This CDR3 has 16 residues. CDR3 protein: CASSLAPAGGGDEQFF. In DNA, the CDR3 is TGTGCCAGCAGCTTGGCGCCCGCAGGGGGAGGCGATGAGCAGTTCTTC. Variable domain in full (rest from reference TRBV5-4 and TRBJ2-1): ETGVTQSPTHLIKTRGQQVTLRCSSQSGHNTVSWYQQALGQGPQFIFQYYREEENGRGNFPPRFSGLQFPNYSSELNVNALELDDSALYLCASSLAPAGGGDEQFFGPGTRLTVL.

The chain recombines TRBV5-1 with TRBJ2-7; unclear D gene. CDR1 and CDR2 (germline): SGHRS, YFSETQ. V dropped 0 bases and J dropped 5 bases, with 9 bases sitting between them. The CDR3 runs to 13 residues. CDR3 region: CASSLGGRNEQYF. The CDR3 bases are TGCGCCAGCAGCTTGGGTGGTCGTAACGAGCAGTACTTC.

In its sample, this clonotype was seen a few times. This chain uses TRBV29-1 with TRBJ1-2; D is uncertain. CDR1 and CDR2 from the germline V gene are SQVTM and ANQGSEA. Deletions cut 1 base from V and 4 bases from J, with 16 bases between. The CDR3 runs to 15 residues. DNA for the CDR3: TGCAGCGTTGAAGTAGGACCCCAACCCCTCTATGGCTACACCTTC. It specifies CSVEVGPQPLYGYTF. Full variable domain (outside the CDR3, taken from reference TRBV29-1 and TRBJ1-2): SAVISQKPSRDICQRGTSLTIQCQVDSQVTMMFWYRQQPGQSLTLIATANQGSEATYESGFVIDKFPISRPNLTFSTLTVSNMSPEDSSIYLCSVEVGPQPLYGYTFGSGTRLTVV.

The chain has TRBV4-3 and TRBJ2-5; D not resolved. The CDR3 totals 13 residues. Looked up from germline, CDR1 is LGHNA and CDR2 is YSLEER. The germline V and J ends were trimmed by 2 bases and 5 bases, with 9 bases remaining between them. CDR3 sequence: CASSQRVGETQYF. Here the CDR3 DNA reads TGCGCCAGCAGCCAAAGGGTAGGGGAGACCCAGTACTTC.

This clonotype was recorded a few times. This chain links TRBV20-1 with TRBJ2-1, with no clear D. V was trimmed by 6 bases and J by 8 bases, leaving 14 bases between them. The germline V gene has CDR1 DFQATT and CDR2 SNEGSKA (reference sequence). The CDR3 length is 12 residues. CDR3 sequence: CSAPHRWDEQFF. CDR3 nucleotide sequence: TGCAGTGCCCCACATAGGTGGGATGAGCAGTTCTTC.

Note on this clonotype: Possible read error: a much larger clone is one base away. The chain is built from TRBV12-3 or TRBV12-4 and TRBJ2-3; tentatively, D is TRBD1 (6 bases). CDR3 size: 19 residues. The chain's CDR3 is CACSLVVIVGDMHADTQYF. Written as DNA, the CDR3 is TGTGCCTGCAGTTTAGTTGTGATAGTCGGGGACATGCATGCTGATACGCAGTATTTT.

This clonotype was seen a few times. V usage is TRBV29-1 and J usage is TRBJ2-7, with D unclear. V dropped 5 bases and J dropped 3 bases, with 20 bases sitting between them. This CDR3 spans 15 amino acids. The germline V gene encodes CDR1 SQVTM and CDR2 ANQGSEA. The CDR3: CSVTTGLPPFYEQYF. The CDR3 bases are TGCAGCGTTACGACCGGGTTGCCCCCATTCTACGAGCAGTACTTC.

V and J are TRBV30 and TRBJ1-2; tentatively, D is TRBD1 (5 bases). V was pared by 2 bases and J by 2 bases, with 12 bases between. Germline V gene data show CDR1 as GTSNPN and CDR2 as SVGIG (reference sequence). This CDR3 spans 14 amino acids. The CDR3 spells CAWSPRRTNYGYTF. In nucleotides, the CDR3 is TGTGCCTGGAGTCCGAGAAGGACAAACTATGGCTACACCTTC.

DNA for the CDR3: TGCGCCAGCAGCTTGCTCGGCGGGAGTAGGTCCTATAATTCACCCCTCCACTTT. Translation: CASSLLGGSRSYNSPLHF. The chain is built from TRBV5-1 and TRBJ1-6; D not resolved. The germline CDR1 and CDR2 sequences are SGHRS and YFSETQ. This CDR3 has 18 residues. V gave up 1 base and J gave up 1 base, with 15 bases separating them.

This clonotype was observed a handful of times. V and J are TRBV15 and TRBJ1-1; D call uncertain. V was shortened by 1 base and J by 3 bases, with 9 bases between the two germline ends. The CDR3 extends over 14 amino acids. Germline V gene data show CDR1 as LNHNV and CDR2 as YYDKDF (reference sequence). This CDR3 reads CATSRGNVDTEAFF. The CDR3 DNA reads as TGTGCCACCAGCAGAGGGAACGTGGACACTGAAGCTTTCTTT.

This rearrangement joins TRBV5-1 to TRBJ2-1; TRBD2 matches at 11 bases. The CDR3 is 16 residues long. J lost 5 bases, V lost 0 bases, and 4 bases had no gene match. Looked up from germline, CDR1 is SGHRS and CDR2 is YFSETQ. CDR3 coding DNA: TGCGCCAGCAGCTTGGGAGGGACTAGCGGTAACAATGAGCAGTTCTTC. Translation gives CASSLGGTSGNNEQFF.

CDR3 DNA sequence: TGTGCCAGCAACCTAGCCAGATCGGGTTACACCTTC. This translates into CASNLARSGYTF. The chain joins TRBV12-3 or TRBV12-4 to TRBJ1-2, with D unclear. The CDR3 consists of 12 residues. V lost 7 bases and J 11 bases, leaving 17 bases between the germline ends.

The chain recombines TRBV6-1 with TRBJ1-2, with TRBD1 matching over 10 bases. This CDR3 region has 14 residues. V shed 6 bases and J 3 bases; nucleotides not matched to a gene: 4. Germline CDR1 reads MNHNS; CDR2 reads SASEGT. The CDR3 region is CASRPTGGDYGYTF. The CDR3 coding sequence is TGTGCCAGCAGGCCGACAGGGGGCGACTATGGCTACACCTTC.

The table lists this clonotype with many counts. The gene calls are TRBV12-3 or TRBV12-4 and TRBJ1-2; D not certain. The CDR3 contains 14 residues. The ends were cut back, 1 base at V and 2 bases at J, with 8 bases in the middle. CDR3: CASSLGGGNYGYTF. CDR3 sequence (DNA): TGTGCCAGCAGTTTAGGTGGCGGAAACTATGGCTACACCTTC.

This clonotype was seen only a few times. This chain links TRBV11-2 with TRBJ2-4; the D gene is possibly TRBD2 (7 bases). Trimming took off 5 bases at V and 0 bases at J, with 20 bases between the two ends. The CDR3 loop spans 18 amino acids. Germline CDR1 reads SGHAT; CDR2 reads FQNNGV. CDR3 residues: CASSHRGTAGAAKNIQYF. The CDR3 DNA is TGTGCCAGCAGCCATAGGGGGACGGCGGGGGCAGCCAAAAACATTCAGTACTTC. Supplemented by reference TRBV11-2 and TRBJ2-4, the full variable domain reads EAGVAQSPRYKIIEKRQSVAFWCNPISGHATLYWYQQILGQGPKLLIQFQNNGVVDDSQLPKDRFSAERLKGVDSTLKIQPAKLEDSAVYLCASSHRGTAGAAKNIQYFGAGTRLSVL.

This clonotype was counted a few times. This CDR3 reads CASSYRQGSYNEQFF. CDR3 sequence (DNA): TGTGCCAGCAGCTATAGACAGGGGTCCTACAATGAGCAGTTCTTC. The chain combines TRBV14 with TRBJ2-1, with TRBD1 matching 8 bases. This CDR3 has 15 amino acids. Germline V gene lookup returns CDR1 SGHDN and CDR2 FVKESK. V lost 5 bases, J lost 1 base, and 4 bases stayed unmatched.